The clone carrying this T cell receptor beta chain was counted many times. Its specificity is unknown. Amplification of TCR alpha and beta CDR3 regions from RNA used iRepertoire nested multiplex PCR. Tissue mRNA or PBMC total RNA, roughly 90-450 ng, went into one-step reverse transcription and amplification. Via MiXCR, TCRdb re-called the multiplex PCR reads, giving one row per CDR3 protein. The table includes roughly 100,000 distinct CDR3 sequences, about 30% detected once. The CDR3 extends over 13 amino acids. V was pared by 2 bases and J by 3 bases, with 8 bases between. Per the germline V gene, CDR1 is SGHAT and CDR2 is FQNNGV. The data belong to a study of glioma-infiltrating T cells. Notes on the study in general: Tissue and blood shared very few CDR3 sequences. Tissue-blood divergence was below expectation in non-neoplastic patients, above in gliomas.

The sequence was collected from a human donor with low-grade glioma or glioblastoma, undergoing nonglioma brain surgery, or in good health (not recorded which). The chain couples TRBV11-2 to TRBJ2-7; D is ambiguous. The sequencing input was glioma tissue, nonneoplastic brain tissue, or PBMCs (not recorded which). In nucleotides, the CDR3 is TGTGCCAGCAGCTTATCCCCGAGCTACGAGCAGTACTTC. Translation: CASSLSPSYEQYF.